This T cell receptor beta chain was retrieved from a study of shared T cell receptors in the human thymus. The CDR3 sequence is 13 residues long. CDR1 is KGHSH and CDR2 is LQKENI in the germline V gene. V shed 7 bases and J 11 bases; nucleotides not matched to a gene: 6. Repertoires were generated with immunoSEQ multiplex PCR, while TCRdb's copy carries only in-frame clones and drops some. The data show hundreds of thousands of clones, more than 75% seen once. The sample was also reused in another study, on human thymus T cells. This second study says: Thymic samples were excised during corrective heart operations.

The sequencing input was thymocytes. This clonotype originated in a boy younger than two with a congenital heart defect. J is TRBJ1-6 and V is TRBV18, with 9 bases fitting TRBD1. The CDR3 spells CASWTGDRAPLHF. In DNA, the CDR3 is TGTGCCAGCTGGACAGGGGACAGGGCACCCCTCCACTTT.